The subject of this entry is one TCR beta chain. This entry belongs to a study of blood T cell repertoires in COVID-19. Across the whole study: Donors in the United States, Italy and Spain gave samples during acute or convalescent COVID-19. Sample material is recorded as cDNA or gDNA derived from T cells, B-cell-depleted T cells, or PBMCs.

Trimming took 0 bases from V and 2 from J, leaving 12 bases between them. Germline V gene data show CDR1 as SGHKS and CDR2 as YYEKEE (reference sequence). The CDR3 totals 15 residues. In the study's own analysis: Counts of nucleated cells, estimated from reference gene primer amplification, were obtained. The assay was immunoSEQ multiplex PCR, and TCRdb's table has in-frame clones only and misses some. The V and J calls and clone size are taken from that table; D and trimming were inferred from the DNA. The table has over 35,000 clones, roughly nine tenths seen once. The sequence was obtained from a man aged 45-65 years with active COVID-19. Sequencing input: peripheral blood. The chain joins TRBV5-5 to TRBJ2-7, with TRBD2 as a possible D gene (5 bases). DNA of the CDR3: TGTGCCAGCAGCTTGGCGGCTGGGAGTCCCTACGAGCAGTACTTC. It codes for CASSLAAGSPYEQYF.